Following are 13 T cell receptor beta chains from one sample sequenced in a study of cytomegalovirus exposure and HLA in healthy donors. This table comes from immunoSEQ multiplex PCR, and its TCRdb copy is limited to in-frame clones, with some not included. The sample comprises 120,000 to 150,000 clones, roughly 88% of which are singletons, and 7% to 9% rests with the top ten. Sequencing was carried out using PBMCs. These receptors all come from a woman between 18 and 29 years old in good health and CMV-seropositive.

This clone was detected only a few times. V usage is TRBV4-2 and J usage is TRBJ2-3, with D possibly being TRBD2 (5 bases). This CDR3 contains 17 residues. Germline values: CDR1 LGHNA, CDR2 YNFKEQ. Trimming took off 0 bases at V and 8 bases at J, with 21 bases between the two ends. This CDR3 is CASSQDMSGFRVGTQYF. CDR3 DNA sequence: TGTGCCAGCAGCCAAGACATGAGCGGCTTCCGAGTTGGTACGCAGTATTTT.

This chain joins TRBV19 and TRBJ1-2; 7 nucleotides align to TRBD1. This CDR3 has 13 residues. Germline-derived CDR1 and CDR2 are LNHDA and SQIVND (reference sequence). V shed 0 bases and J 7 bases; nucleotides not matched to a gene: 2. CDR3 nucleotides: TGTGCCAGTAGTATAGAGGACAGGTCTGGCTACACCTTC. It encodes CASSIEDRSGYTF.

The rearrangement links TRBV28 to TRBJ1-1, with D unresolved. Germline CDR1 reads MDHEN; CDR2 reads SYDVKM. V lost 5 bases, J lost 10 bases, and 14 bases lay in between. CDR3 length equals 12 residues. DNA of the CDR3: TGTGCCAGCAGTGCGAATCTGGACTCAGCTTTCTTT. Amino acids: CASSANLDSAFF.

In this sample, this clone turned up a few times. The chain couples TRBV29-1 to TRBJ1-2; D is unclear. Per germline, CDR1 SQVTM and CDR2 ANQGSEA. The V and J ends lost 2 bases and 1 base respectively, with 2 bases between them. CDR3 length: 11 amino acids. CDR3 loop: CSVELNYGYTF. Written as DNA, the CDR3 is TGCAGCGTTGAACTTAACTATGGCTACACCTTC.

The chain employs TRBV29-1 and TRBJ1-1; weak D call: TRBD1 (6 bases). V was clipped by 7 bases and J by 6 bases, with 18 bases between them. Germline lookup yields CDR1 SQVTM and CDR2 ANQGSEA. There are 13 residues in the CDR3. CDR3 sequence reads: CSGARQVKSEAFF. The CDR3 DNA follows: TGCAGCGGGGCTCGACAGGTAAAGTCTGAAGCTTTCTTT.

This chain links TRBV19 with TRBJ1-1, with a possible D match to TRBD1 (5 bases). This CDR3 is built from 14 residues. Germline loops: CDR1 LNHDA, CDR2 SQIVND (reference sequence). Deletions cut 5 bases from V and 6 bases from J, with 16 bases between. The CDR3 DNA reads TGTGCCAGTAGTCACCACGGACCGGGGGCTGAAGCTTTCTTT. It yields the protein CASSHHGPGAEAFF.

The chain links TRBV7-9 to TRBJ1-6; D is unclear. V lost 2 bases and J 14 bases, leaving 10 bases between the germline ends. Germline CDR1 and CDR2: SEHNR and FQNEAQ (reference sequence). The CDR3 has 12 residues. Here the CDR3 reads CASSLTGRALHF. The CDR3 region has the DNA TGTGCCAGCAGCTTAACCGGGAGAGCCCTCCACTTT.

The chain has TRBV9 and TRBJ2-1; perhaps TRBD2 as D (5 bases). Germline CDR1 SGDLS, CDR2 YYNGEE. CDR3 size: 16 residues. V shed 1 base and J shed 7 bases, with 18 bases lying between them. The CDR3 reads CASSVRLQSPGNEQFF. The CDR3 DNA reads TGTGCCAGCAGCGTAAGACTACAGAGCCCCGGGAATGAGCAGTTCTTC. Filled out from reference TRBV9 and TRBJ2-1, the complete variable domain reads DSGVTQTPKHLITATGQRVTLRCSPRSGDLSVYWYQQSLDQGLQFLIQYYNGEERAKGNILERFSAQQFPDLHSELNLSSLELGDSALYFCASSVRLQSPGNEQFFGPGTRLTVL.

This clone was seen just once. This rearrangement joins TRBV9 to TRBJ1-2; D is undetermined. The CDR3 is 15 residues long. The germline CDR1 and CDR2 sequences are SGDLS and YYNGEE. V was pared by 2 bases and J by 2 bases, with 13 bases between. The CDR3: CASSVAREKNYGYTF. CDR3 nucleotide sequence: TGTGCCAGCAGCGTGGCCCGGGAAAAGAACTATGGCTACACCTTC.

The genes are TRBV6-1 and TRBJ1-5, with TRBD1 matching over 8 bases. V dropped 8 bases and J dropped 2; count of bases not matched to a gene: 8. Per germline, CDR1 MNHNS and CDR2 SASEGT. This CDR3 comprises 15 residues. In DNA, the CDR3 is TGTGCCAGCGCCGACGACAGGGGAGGCAATCAGCCCCAGCATTTT. Its translation: CASADDRGGNQPQHF.

The chain joins TRBV5-1 to TRBJ2-1; 7 bases are a match to TRBD2. The CDR3 length is 13 residues. V shed 2 bases, J shed 5 bases, and the junction held 1 base outside the gene matches. Per germline, CDR1 SGHRS and CDR2 YFSETQ. This chain's CDR3 is CASSFLADNEQFF. CDR3 DNA: TGCGCCAGCAGCTTCCTAGCGGACAATGAGCAGTTCTTC.

This chain connects TRBV9 to TRBJ2-1; TRBD1 might be the D (6 bases). Germline assignment: CDR1 SGDLS and CDR2 YYNGEE. The V end was cut by 1 base, the J end by 1 base, with 15 bases between. This CDR3 has 17 amino acids. CDR3 amino acids: CASSVWERTGSYNEQFF. As DNA, the CDR3 is TGTGCCAGCAGCGTATGGGAGCGAACAGGGTCCTACAATGAGCAGTTCTTC.

The chain has TRBV28 and TRBJ2-7; D is unresolved. Germline loops: CDR1 MDHEN, CDR2 SYDVKM. The CDR3 consists of 14 residues. The ends were cut back, 6 bases at V and 2 bases at J, with 14 bases in the middle. The CDR3 protein is CASRIPDGAYEQYF. The CDR3 DNA is TGTGCCAGCAGAATACCTGACGGAGCCTACGAGCAGTACTTC.